This TCR beta chain comes out of a study of blood T cell repertoires in COVID-19. V was clipped by 3 bases and J by 9 bases, with 14 bases between them. This CDR3 is built from 13 residues. Germline CDR1 is MDHEN and CDR2 is SYDVKM. Data came from immunoSEQ multiplex PCR; TCRdb stores just in-frame clones and leaves some out. The data show 250,000 or so clones, around 87% seen once. The TCR originated in an older woman with COVID-19, enrolled during active disease. This chain joins TRBV28 and TRBJ1-1; D perhaps matches TRBD1 (5 bases). The sample taken for sequencing was peripheral blood. The CDR3 DNA reads TGTGCCAGCAGTTTCCGCCCGGGGGAGAAAGCTTTCTTT. It encodes CASSFRPGEKAFF.